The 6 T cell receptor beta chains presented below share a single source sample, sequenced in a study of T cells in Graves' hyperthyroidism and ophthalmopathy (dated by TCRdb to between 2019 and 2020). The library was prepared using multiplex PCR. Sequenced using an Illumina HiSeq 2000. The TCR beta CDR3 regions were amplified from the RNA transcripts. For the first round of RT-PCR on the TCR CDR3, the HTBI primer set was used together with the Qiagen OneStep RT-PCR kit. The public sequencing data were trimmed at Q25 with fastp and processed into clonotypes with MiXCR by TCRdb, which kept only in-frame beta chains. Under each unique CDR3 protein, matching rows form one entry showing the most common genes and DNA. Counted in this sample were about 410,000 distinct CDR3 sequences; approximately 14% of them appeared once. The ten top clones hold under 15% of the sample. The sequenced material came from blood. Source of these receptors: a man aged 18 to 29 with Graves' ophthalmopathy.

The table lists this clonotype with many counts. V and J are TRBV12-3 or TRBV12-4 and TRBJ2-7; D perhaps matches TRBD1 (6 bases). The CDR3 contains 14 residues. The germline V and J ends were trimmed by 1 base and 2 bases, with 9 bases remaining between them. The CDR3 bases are TGTGCCAGCAGTTTAGACAGGGCCACCTACGAGCAGTACTTC. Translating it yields CASSLDRATYEQYF.

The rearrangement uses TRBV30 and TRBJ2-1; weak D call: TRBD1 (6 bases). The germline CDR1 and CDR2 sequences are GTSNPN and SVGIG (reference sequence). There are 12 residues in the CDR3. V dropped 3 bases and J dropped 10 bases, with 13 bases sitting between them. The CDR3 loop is CAWREDGTEQFF. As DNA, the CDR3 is TGTGCCTGGAGGGAGGACGGGACAGAGCAGTTCTTC.

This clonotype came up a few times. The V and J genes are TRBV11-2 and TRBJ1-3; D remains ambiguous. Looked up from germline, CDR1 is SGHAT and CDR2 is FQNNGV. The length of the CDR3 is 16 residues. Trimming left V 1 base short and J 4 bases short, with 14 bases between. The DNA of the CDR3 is TGTGCCAGCAGCTTAGCCCCCAGAGGGCGAGGAAACACCATATATTTT. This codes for CASSLAPRGRGNTIYF.

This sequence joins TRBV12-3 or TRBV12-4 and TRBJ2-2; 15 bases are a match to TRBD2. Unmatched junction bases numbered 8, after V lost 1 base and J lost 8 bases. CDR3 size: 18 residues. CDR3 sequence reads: CASSLVGGLAGGSGELFF. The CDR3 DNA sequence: TGTGCCAGCAGTTTAGTGGGGGGACTAGCGGGGGGTTCGGGGGAGCTGTTTTTT.

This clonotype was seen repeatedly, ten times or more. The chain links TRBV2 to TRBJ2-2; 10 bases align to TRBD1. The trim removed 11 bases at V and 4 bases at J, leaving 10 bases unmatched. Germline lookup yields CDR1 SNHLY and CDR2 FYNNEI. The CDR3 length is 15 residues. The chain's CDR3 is CACPRDRGPTGELFF. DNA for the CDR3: TGTGCCTGCCCCCGGGACAGGGGACCCACCGGGGAGCTGTTTTTT.

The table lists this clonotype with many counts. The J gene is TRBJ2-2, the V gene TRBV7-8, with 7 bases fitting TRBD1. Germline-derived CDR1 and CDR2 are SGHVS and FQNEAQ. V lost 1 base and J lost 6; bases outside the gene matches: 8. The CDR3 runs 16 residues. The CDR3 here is CASSLERGGGPGELFF. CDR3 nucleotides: TGTGCCAGCAGCTTAGAGCGAGGGGGCGGCCCCGGGGAGCTGTTTTTT.